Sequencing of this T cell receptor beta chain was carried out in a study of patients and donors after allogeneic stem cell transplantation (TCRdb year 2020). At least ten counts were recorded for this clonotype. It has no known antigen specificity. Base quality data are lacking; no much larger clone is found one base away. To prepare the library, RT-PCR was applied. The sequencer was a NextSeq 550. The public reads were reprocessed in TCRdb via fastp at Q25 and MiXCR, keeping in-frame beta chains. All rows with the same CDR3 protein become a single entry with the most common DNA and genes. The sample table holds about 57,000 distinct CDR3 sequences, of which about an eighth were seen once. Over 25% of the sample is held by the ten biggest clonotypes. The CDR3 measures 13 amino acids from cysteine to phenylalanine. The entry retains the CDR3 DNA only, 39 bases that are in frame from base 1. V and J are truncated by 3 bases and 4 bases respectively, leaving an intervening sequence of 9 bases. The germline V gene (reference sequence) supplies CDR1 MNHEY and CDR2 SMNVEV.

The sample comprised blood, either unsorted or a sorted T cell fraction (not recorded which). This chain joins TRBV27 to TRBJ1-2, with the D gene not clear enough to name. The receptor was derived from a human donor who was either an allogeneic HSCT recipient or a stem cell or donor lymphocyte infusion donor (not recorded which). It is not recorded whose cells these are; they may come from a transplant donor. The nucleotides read TGTGCCAGCAGTTTGGGCGGCCTCTATGGCTACACCTTC. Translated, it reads CASSLGGLYGYTF.